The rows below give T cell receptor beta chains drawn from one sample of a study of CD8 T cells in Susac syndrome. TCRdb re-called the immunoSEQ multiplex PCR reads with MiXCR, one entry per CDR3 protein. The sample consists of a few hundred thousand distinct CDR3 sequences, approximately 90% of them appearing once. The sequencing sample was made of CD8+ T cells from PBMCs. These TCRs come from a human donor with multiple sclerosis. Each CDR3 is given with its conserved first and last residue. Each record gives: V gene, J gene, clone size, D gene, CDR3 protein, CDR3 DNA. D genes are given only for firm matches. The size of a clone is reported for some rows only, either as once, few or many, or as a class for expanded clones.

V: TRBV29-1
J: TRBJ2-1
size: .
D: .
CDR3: CSVTGRGSNEQFF
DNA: TGCAGCGTTACCGGACGGGGGAGCAATGAGCAGTTCTTC

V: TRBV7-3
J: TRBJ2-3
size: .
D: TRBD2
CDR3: CASSRGLDTDTQYF
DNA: TGTGCCAGCAGCCGCGGACTAGACACAGATACGCAGTATTTT

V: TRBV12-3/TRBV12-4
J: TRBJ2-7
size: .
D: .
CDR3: CASSWGSEQYF
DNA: TGTGCCAGCAGTTGGGGTTCCGAGCAGTACTTC

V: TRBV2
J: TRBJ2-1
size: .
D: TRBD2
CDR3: CASGKDGRGPLGEQFF
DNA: TGTGCCAGCGGTAAAGACGGGAGGGGCCCTTTGGGGGAGCAGTTCTTC

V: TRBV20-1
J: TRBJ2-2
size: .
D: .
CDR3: CSARYTGFDAGELFF
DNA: TGCAGTGCTAGATATACAGGATTTGACGCCGGGGAGCTGTTTTTT

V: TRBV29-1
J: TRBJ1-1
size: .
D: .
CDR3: CSVDGDTEAFF
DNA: TGCAGCGTGGACGGAGACACTGAAGCTTTCTTT

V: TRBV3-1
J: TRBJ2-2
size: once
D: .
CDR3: CASSSPVQAPANTGELFF
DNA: TGTGCCAGCAGCTCTCCGGTGCAGGCCCCAGCGAACACCGGGGAGCTGTTTTTT

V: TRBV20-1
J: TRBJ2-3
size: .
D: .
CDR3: CSARVLEADTQYF
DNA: TGCAGTGCGCGGGTTTTAGAAGCGGATACGCAGTATTTT

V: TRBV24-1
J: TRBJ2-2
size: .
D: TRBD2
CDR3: CATSDLSSGGVGELFF
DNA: TGTGCCACCAGTGATTTGTCTAGCGGGGGAGTCGGGGAGCTGTTTTTT

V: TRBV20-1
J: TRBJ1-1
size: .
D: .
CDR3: CSAREHTGPAEAFF
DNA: TGCAGTGCTAGAGAGCATACAGGGCCTGCTGAAGCTTTCTTT

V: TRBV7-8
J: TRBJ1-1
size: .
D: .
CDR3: CASSWTAAGTEAFF
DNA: TGTGCCAGCAGCTGGACGGCGGCGGGCACTGAAGCTTTCTTT

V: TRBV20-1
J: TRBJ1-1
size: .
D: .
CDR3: CSAREVNTEAFF
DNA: TGCAGTGCTAGAGAAGTGAACACTGAAGCTTTCTTT

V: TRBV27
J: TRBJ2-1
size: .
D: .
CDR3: CASSWGAGYNEQFF
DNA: TGTGCCAGCAGTTGGGGGGCAGGGTACAATGAGCAGTTCTTC

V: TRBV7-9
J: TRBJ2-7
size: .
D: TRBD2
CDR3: CASSYDPGGSEQYF
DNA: TGTGCCAGCAGCTACGACCCGGGGGGTAGCGAGCAGTACTTC

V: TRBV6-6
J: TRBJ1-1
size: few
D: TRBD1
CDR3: CASSYGTESGTEAFF
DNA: TGTGCCAGCAGTTACGGGACAGAGTCCGGCACTGAAGCTTTCTTT

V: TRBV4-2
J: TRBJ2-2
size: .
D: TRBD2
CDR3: CASSQEGTSVGELFF
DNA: TGTGCCAGCAGCCAAGAAGGGACTAGCGTCGGGGAGCTGTTTTTT

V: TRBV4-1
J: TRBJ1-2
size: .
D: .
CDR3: CASSQDYNSYTF
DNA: TGCGCCAGCAGCCAAGATTACAATAGTTACACCTTC

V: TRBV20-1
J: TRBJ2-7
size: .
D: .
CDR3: CSVGGDAYEQYF
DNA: TGCAGTGTAGGGGGGGACGCCTACGAGCAGTACTTC

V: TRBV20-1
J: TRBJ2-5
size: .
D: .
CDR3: CSARVSRPGSVETQYF
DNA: TGCAGTGCTAGAGTGTCGCGGCCTGGTTCGGTAGAGACCCAGTACTTC

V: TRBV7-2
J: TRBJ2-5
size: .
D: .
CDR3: CASSQSIITQLVFGETQYF
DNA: TGTGCCAGCAGCCAGAGTATAATTACACAACTAGTATTCGGAGAGACCCAGTACTTC

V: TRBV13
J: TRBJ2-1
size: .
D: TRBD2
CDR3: CASSGGLAGVGEQFF
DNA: TGTGCCAGCAGCGGGGGACTAGCGGGAGTAGGGGAGCAGTTCTTC

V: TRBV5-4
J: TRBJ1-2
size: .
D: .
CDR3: CASSLGSPIYGYTF
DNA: TGTGCCAGCAGCTTGGGCAGCCCAATCTATGGCTACACCTTC

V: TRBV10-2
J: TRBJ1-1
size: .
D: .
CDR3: CATGVDTDTEAFF
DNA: TGCGCCACCGGGGTTGATACGGACACTGAAGCTTTCTTT

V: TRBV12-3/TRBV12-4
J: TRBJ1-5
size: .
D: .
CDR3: CASSFYGWGDNQPQHF
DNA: TGTGCCAGCAGTTTTTATGGGTGGGGGGACAATCAGCCCCAGCATTTT

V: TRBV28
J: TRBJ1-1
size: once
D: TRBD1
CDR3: CASLGQGVPEAFF
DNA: TGTGCCAGTCTAGGACAGGGGGTACCTGAAGCTTTCTTT

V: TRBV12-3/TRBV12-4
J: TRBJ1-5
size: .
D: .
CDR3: CASSPPGSSGQPQHF
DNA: TGTGCCAGCAGTCCACCAGGGTCTTCAGGTCAGCCCCAGCATTTT

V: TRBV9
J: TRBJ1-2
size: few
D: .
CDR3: CASSVGGGGYTF
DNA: TGTGCCAGCAGCGTAGGGGGGGGAGGCTACACCTTC

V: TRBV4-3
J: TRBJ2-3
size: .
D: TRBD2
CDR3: CASSQPLGLAGGSETDTQYF
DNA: TGCGCCAGCAGCCAGCCGTTAGGACTAGCGGGAGGATCCGAGACAGATACGCAGTATTTT

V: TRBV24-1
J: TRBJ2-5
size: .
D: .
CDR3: CATSDLAAAPETQYF
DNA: TGTGCCACCAGTGATTTAGCGGCCGCGCCAGAGACCCAGTACTTC

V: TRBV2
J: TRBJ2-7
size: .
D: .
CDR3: CASSEERYEQYF
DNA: TGTGCCAGCAGTGAAGAAAGATACGAGCAGTACTTC

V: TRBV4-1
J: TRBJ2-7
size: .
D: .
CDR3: CASSQADSYEQYF
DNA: TGCGCCAGCAGCCAGGCGGACAGCTACGAGCAGTACTTC